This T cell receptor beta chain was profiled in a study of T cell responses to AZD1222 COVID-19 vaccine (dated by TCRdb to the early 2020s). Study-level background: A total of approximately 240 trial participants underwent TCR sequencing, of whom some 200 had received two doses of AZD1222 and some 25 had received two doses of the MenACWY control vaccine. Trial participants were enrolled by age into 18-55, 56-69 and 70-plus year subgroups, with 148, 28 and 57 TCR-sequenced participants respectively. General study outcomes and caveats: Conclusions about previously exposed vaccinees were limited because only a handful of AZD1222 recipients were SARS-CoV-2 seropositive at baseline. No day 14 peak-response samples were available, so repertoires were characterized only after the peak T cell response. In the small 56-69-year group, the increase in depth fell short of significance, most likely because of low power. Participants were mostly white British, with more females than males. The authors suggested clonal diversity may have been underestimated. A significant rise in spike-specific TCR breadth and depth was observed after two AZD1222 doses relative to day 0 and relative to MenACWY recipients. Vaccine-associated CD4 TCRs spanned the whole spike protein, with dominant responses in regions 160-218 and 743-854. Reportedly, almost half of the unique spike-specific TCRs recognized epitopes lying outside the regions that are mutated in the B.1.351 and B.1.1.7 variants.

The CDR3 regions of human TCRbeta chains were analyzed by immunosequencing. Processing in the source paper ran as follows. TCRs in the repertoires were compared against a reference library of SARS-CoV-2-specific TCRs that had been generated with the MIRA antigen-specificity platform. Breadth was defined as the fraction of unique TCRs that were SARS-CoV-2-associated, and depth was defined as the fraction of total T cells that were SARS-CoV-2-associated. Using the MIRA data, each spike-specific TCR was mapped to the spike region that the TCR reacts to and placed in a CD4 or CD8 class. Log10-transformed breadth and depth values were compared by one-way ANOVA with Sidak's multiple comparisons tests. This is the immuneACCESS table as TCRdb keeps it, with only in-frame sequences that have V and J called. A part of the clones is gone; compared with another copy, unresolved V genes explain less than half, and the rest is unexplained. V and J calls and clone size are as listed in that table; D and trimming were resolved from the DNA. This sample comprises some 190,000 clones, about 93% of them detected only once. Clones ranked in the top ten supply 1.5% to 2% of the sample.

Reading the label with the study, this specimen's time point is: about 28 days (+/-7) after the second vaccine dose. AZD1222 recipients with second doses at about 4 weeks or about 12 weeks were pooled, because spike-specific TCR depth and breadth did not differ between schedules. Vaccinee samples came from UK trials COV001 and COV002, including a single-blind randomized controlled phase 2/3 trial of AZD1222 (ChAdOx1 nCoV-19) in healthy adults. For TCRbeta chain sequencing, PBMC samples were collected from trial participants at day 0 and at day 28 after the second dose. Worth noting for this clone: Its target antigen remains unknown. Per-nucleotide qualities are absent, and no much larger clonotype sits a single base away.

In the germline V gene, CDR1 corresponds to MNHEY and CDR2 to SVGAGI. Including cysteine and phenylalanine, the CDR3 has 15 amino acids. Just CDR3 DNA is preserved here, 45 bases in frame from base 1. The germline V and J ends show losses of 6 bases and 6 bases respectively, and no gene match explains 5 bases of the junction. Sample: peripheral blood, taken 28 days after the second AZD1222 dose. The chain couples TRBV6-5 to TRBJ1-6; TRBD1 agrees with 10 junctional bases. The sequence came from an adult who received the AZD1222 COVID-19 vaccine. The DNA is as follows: TGTGCCAGCAGGGGGACAGGGGCGGGTAATTCACCCCTCCACTTT. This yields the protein CASRGTGAGNSPLHF.